The sequence of this T cell receptor beta chain was determined in a study of T cells in Graves' hyperthyroidism and ophthalmopathy. About the study: Before any treatment, at initial diagnosis, peripheral blood was collected.

RNA transcripts served as the template for amplifying TCR beta CDR3 regions. HTBI primers were used for first-round RT-PCR of the TCR CDR3. TCRdb re-called the multiplex PCR reads with MiXCR, one entry per CDR3 protein. Of 300,000 to 450,000 distinct CDR3 sequences detected, 20% to 25% appear once; the ten largest clones hold about 73%. CDR1 is SGHVS, CDR2 FQNEAQ, per germline. The CDR3 has 14 amino acids. V shed 1 base and J shed 6 bases, with 10 bases lying between them. What was sequenced was blood. J is TRBJ1-5 and V is TRBV7-8, with a tentative D call TRBD1 (6 bases). The receptor was derived from a man in his fifties with Graves' hyperthyroidism. The CDR3 bases are TGTGCCAGCAGCTTAGGGGGGGCGGCTCAGCCCCAGCATTTT. It encodes CASSLGGAAQPQHF.